The 18 T cell receptor beta chains below all came from one sample that was sequenced in a study of blood T cell repertoires in COVID-19. Sequenced by immunoSEQ multiplex PCR; TCRdb stores in-frame clones only, minus some. The profile shows 250,000 or so clones, about 82% of them singletons. The sample taken for sequencing was PBMCs or T cells enriched from blood (not recorded which). The receptors were sampled from a woman aged 50 to 65 who had recovered from COVID-19.

This clone occurred a few times. The CDR3 DNA sequence: TGTGCCAGCAGTCTCTACGAGGGGGGGAATCAGCCCCAGCATTTT. It codes for CASSLYEGGNQPQHF. This sequence joins TRBV27 and TRBJ1-5; the D gene is possibly TRBD1 (6 bases). Germline V lookup: CDR1 MNHEY, CDR2 SMNVEV (reference sequence). The CDR3 is made up of 15 amino acids. V lost 5 bases, J lost 4 bases, and 15 bases lay in between.

This chain uses TRBV20-1 with TRBJ1-5; D is possibly TRBD1 (5 bases). Germline V gene sequence: CDR1 DFQATT, CDR2 SNEGSKA (reference sequence). This CDR3 spans 14 amino acids. V dropped 3 bases and J dropped 2 bases, with 11 bases sitting between them. The CDR3 is CSASRPRGNQPQHF. Here the CDR3 DNA reads TGCAGTGCTAGTAGGCCCAGGGGCAATCAGCCCCAGCATTTT.

The rearrangement links TRBV3-1 (or the pseudogene TRBV3-2) to TRBJ1-2, with D perhaps matching TRBD1 (6 bases). Germline V gene sequence: CDR1 LGHDT, CDR2 YNNKEL (reference sequence). The CDR3 has 14 residues. V lost 4 bases and J 8 bases, leaving 17 bases between the germline ends. The CDR3 protein is CASSPPGRGGGYTF. The CDR3 DNA follows: TGTGCCAGCAGCCCCCCGGGGAGGGGGGGCGGCTACACCTTC.

V and J are TRBV5-1 and TRBJ1-2, with 7 positions matching TRBD1. The V and J ends lost 2 bases and 5 bases, in that order; junction bases with no gene match: 3. The CDR3 is 13 amino acids. Germline V lookup: CDR1 SGHRS, CDR2 YFSETQ. CDR3 DNA: TGCGCCAGCAGCTTACGGGACAGTTATGGCTACACCTTC. Protein product: CASSLRDSYGYTF.

The chain is built from TRBV7-9 and TRBJ2-7; D is possibly TRBD1 (6 bases). V was shortened by 4 bases and J by 6 bases, with 13 bases between the two germline ends. This CDR3 is 13 amino acids long. The germline CDR1 and CDR2 sequences are SEHNR and FQNEAQ (reference sequence). Here the CDR3 reads CASSSLTGSEQYF. CDR3 bases: TGTGCCAGCAGCTCACTCACAGGGAGCGAGCAGTACTTC. The full variable domain, rest sourced from reference TRBV7-9 and TRBJ2-7, is DTGVSQNPRHKITKRGQNVTFRCDPISEHNRLYWYRQTLGQGPEFLTYFQNEAQLEKSRLLSDRFSAERPKGSFSTLEIQRTEQGDSAMYLCASSSLTGSEQYFGPGTRLTVT.

V gene TRBV7-3 combines with J gene TRBJ2-7; no firm D call. CDR1 is SGHTA, CDR2 FQGTGA, per germline. The CDR3 is 15 residues long. Trimming stripped 5 bases from V and 0 bases from J, with 14 bases between. The CDR3 loop reads CASSQNGGYSYEQYF. The CDR3, as DNA: TGTGCCAGCAGCCAGAATGGCGGCTACTCCTACGAGCAGTACTTC. The whole variable domain, remainder taken from reference TRBV7-3 and TRBJ2-7, is GAGVSQTPSNKVTEKGKYVELRCDPISGHTALYWYRQSLGQGPEFLIYFQGTGAADDSGLPNDRFFAVRPEGSVSTLKIQRTERGDSAVYLCASSQNGGYSYEQYFGPGTRLTVT.

The gene calls are TRBV19 and TRBJ2-2, with D maybe TRBD2 (7 bases). From germline, CDR1 is LNHDA and CDR2 SQIVND (reference sequence). V lost 7 bases and J lost 4, with 16 bases in between. The length of the CDR3 is 15 residues. CDR3 sequence (DNA): TGTGCCAGTATCAAAGGGGGGGAGAGCACCGGGGAGCTGTTTTTT. Translation gives CASIKGGESTGELFF.

The sample holds one count of this clone. For the CDR3, the DNA is TGCGCCAGCACTGTAGGACACCATTTGGATTCACCCCTCCACTTT. Its protein is CASTVGHHLDSPLHF. This sequence joins TRBV5-1 and TRBJ1-6, with D possibly TRBD1 on 5 matching bases. V shed 6 bases and J shed 8 bases, with 18 bases lying between them. In germline, CDR1 is SGHRS, CDR2 YFSETQ. The CDR3 is 15 amino acids.

The V and J genes are TRBV27 and TRBJ1-5; 7 bases align to TRBD1. This CDR3 contains 14 residues. Losses at the gene ends were 3 bases for V and 7 bases for J; bases not matched to a gene: 6. CDR1 and CDR2 from the germline V gene are MNHEY and SMNVEV (reference sequence). CDR3 coding DNA: TGTGCCAGCAGTTTCTCCGGGACAGTGCAGCCCCAGCATTTT. Residues: CASSFSGTVQPQHF.

This clone was seen more than once but under ten times. This chain connects TRBV13 to TRBJ2-5; D is perhaps TRBD1 (5 bases). Germline CDR1 PRHDT, CDR2 FYEKMQ (reference sequence). V dropped 0 bases and J dropped 0 bases, with 8 bases sitting between them. The CDR3 is made up of 15 amino acids. CDR3 loop: CASSLGGLYQETQYF. CDR3 bases: TGTGCCAGCAGCTTAGGGGGGCTGTACCAAGAGACCCAGTACTTC.

This clone occurred many times. The chain is built from TRBV7-6 and TRBJ1-3, with D possibly TRBD1 on 6 matching bases. The V end lost 5 bases, the J end lost 3 bases, and 17 bases lay between the germline ends. There are 16 residues in the CDR3. Germline CDR1 SGHVS, CDR2 FNYEAQ. The CDR3 loop is CASSPGQLGGGNTIYF. DNA for the CDR3: TGTGCCAGCAGCCCGGGACAACTAGGAGGTGGAAACACCATATATTTT.

CDR3 protein: CASSLGQGASPLHF. The CDR3 nucleotides read TGCGCCAGCAGCTTGGGACAGGGGGCCTCACCCCTCCACTTT. The rearrangement uses TRBV5-1 and TRBJ1-6; the match to TRBD1 covers 10 bases. Trimming took 0 bases from V and 10 from J; bases not matched to a gene: 1. CDR1 is SGHRS and CDR2 is YFSETQ in the germline V gene. CDR3 size: 14 residues.

The chain recombines TRBV7-2 with TRBJ2-7; D is possibly TRBD2 (5 bases). The CDR3 has 13 amino acids. The germline V gene encodes CDR1 SGHTA and CDR2 FQGNSA. The V end was cut by 3 bases, the J end by 6 bases, with 12 bases between. CDR3 protein: CASSFDSRGEQYF. The CDR3, as DNA: TGTGCCAGCAGCTTTGACTCTCGGGGCGAGCAGTACTTC. Supplemented by reference TRBV7-2 and TRBJ2-7, the full variable domain reads GAGVSQSPSNKVTEKGKDVELRCDPISGHTALYWYRQSLGQGLEFLIYFQGNSAPDKSGLPSDRFSAERTGGSVSTLTIQRTQQEDSAVYLCASSFDSRGEQYFGPGTRLTVT.

The rearrangement uses TRBV19 and TRBJ2-2, with TRBD2 matching over 10 bases. The CDR3 has 15 amino acids. V dropped 5 bases and J dropped 6; count of bases not matched to a gene: 6. The germline gives CDR1 LNHDA, CDR2 SQIVND (reference sequence). CDR3 sequence reads: CASSLSGRASGELFF. The CDR3 DNA follows: TGTGCCAGTAGTCTCAGCGGGAGGGCATCCGGGGAGCTGTTTTTT. The full variable domain, in which reference TRBV19 and TRBJ2-2 provide the parts outside the CDR3, is DGGITQSPKYLFRKEGQNVTLSCEQNLNHDAMYWYRQDPGQGLRLIYYSQIVNDFQKGDIAEGYSVSREKKESFPLTVTSAQKNPTAFYLCASSLSGRASGELFFGEGSRLTVL.

The rearrangement uses TRBV5-1 and TRBJ1-4; 9 nucleotides line up with TRBD1. V lost 4 bases, J lost 7 bases, and 8 bases stayed unmatched. Germline CDR1 is SGHRS and CDR2 is YFSETQ. The CDR3 covers 15 residues. CDR3 protein: CASSVSGTGSEKLFF. As DNA, the CDR3 is TGCGCCAGCAGCGTTTCCGGGACAGGGAGTGAAAAACTGTTTTTT. The variable domain in full, completed from reference TRBV5-1 and TRBJ1-4, reads KAGVTQTPRYLIKTRGQQVTLSCSPISGHRSVSWYQQTPGQGLQFLFEYFSETQRNKGNFPGRFSGRQFSNSRSEMNVSTLELGDSALYLCASSVSGTGSEKLFFGSGTQLSVL.

CDR3 nucleotide sequence: TGTGCCAGCTCACCAGGCGGGGGGCGTCGCACAGATACGCAGTATTTT. Translated: CASSPGGGRRTDTQYF. The rearrangement uses TRBV18 and TRBJ2-3, with 8 bases identical to TRBD2. There are 16 residues in the CDR3. Germline V gene lookup returns CDR1 KGHSH and CDR2 LQKENI. Unmatched junction bases numbered 5, after V lost 2 bases and J lost 1 base.

The V gene is TRBV14, the J gene TRBJ2-1; 8 bases line up with TRBD2. Germline CDR1 SGHDN, CDR2 FVKESK. CDR3 size: 17 residues. V gave up 1 base and J gave up 4 bases; unmatched junction bases: 9. The DNA for the CDR3 is TGTGCCAGCAGCCAAGTTGGTTATAGCGGGGAGTACAATGAGCAGTTCTTC. Protein product: CASSQVGYSGEYNEQFF.

The V gene is TRBV20-1, the J gene TRBJ1-2; TRBD1 is a possible D gene (6 bases). The CDR3 is 11 residues long. The germline V gene has CDR1 DFQATT and CDR2 SNEGSKA (reference sequence). V gave up 5 bases and J gave up 7 bases, with 11 bases separating them. CDR3 protein: CSAGARGGYTF. CDR3 nucleotides: TGCAGTGCTGGCGCCAGGGGTGGCTACACCTTC.